One and the same sample provided the 11 T cell receptor beta chains below, sequenced in a study of blood T cells in healthy people across ages. For the second PCR, which ran for about 6 to 12 cycles, a sample-barcoded 5' primer and a J-beta primer mix were used. TCRdb re-analysed the 5' RACE reads in MiXCR, keeping a single row per CDR3 protein. Altogether approximately 880,000 distinct CDR3 sequences are present, about 48% being singletons, with the ten largest covering under 15%. Sequencing used blood. These receptors were taken from a man under 40 in good health.

The chain links TRBV6-5 to TRBJ2-7, with D maybe TRBD2 (5 bases). V lost 4 bases and J 0 bases, leaving 16 bases between the germline ends. Per germline, CDR1 MNHEY and CDR2 SVGAGI. CDR3 length: 16 amino acids. CDR3 sequence (DNA): TGTGCCAGCAGTTTCGGACTGAAACCTAGCTCCTACGAGCAGTACTTC. This codes for CASSFGLKPSSYEQYF.

This chain joins TRBV14 and TRBJ2-1, with D perhaps matching TRBD1 or TRBD2 (5 bases each). With 4 bases removed from V and 6 bases from J, the gap between germline ends came to 22 bases. Germline V lookup: CDR1 SGHDN, CDR2 FVKESK. This CDR3 region has 17 residues. As DNA, the CDR3 is TGTGCCAGCAGCCCCATAGGGGACCTATGGGCCACCAATGAGCAGTTCTTC. Amino acid sequence: CASSPIGDLWATNEQFF.

V and J are TRBV5-1 and TRBJ1-1, with a weak D call TRBD1 (6 bases). Between the trimmed V and J ends, which lost 3 bases and 5 bases, there was a span of 20 bases. Germline V gene lookup returns CDR1 SGHRS and CDR2 YFSETQ. The CDR3 length is 16 residues. The CDR3 bases are TGCGCCAGCAGCTCTGGGGGAGGATGGACAGAGACTGAAGCTTTCTTT. Residues: CASSSGGGWTETEAFF.

The V gene is TRBV20-1, the J gene TRBJ2-4, with 9 positions matching TRBD1. Losses at the gene ends were 2 bases for V and 13 bases for J; bases not matched to a gene: 12. This CDR3 is 14 amino acids long. Germline CDR1 and CDR2: DFQATT and SNEGSKA (reference sequence). The CDR3 DNA reads as TGCAGTGCTAGATCCGGGACAGGGATCCGTGAGCAGTACTTC. This gives the protein CSARSGTGIREQYF.

This clonotype occurred many times. V and J are TRBV6-2 or TRBV6-3 and TRBJ2-7; unclear D gene. V lost 7 bases to trimming and J lost 4 bases, with 8 bases between them. The CDR3 runs to 11 residues. The V gene's germline CDR1 is MNHEY and CDR2 SVGEGT. The CDR3 loop reads CASTWGYEQYF. CDR3 coding DNA: TGTGCCAGCACCTGGGGTTACGAGCAGTACTTC.

The rearrangement uses TRBV6-2 or TRBV6-3 and TRBJ2-1, with D possibly called TRBD1 or TRBD2 (7 bases each). V shed 5 bases and J shed 6 bases, with 20 bases lying between them. The CDR3 spans 16 residues. Germline V gives CDR1 MNHEY, CDR2 SVGEGT. This CDR3 is CASSHLAEGAGNEQFF. Written as DNA, the CDR3 is TGTGCCAGCAGTCATCTAGCGGAGGGGGCTGGCAATGAGCAGTTCTTC.

This chain joins TRBV5-1 and TRBJ2-3; 8 bases align to TRBD1. Germline loops: CDR1 SGHRS, CDR2 YFSETQ. The ends lost 4 bases at V and 1 base at J; junction bases unmatched: 8. The CDR3 runs 16 residues. The CDR3 DNA follows: TGCGCCAGCAGCCTTGGACAGGGACACCGCACAGATACGCAGTATTTT. It encodes CASSLGQGHRTDTQYF.

The rearrangement links TRBV9 to TRBJ2-3, with D unclear. The germline gives CDR1 SGDLS, CDR2 YYNGEE. The CDR3 spans 13 residues. Trimming removed 3 bases from V and 5 bases from J, with 10 bases in between. This CDR3 is CASSALTVDTQYF. Written as DNA, the CDR3 is TGTGCCAGCAGCGCCTTGACTGTAGATACGCAGTATTTT.

The CDR3 DNA reads as TGTGCCAGCAGCTTCATCGACAGGGATTCTGAAGCTTTCTTT. This sequence encodes CASSFIDRDSEAFF. V gene TRBV5-6 combines with J gene TRBJ1-1; TRBD1 matches 7 bases. Germline V gene sequence: CDR1 SGHDT, CDR2 YYEEEE. The CDR3 totals 14 residues. V dropped 2 bases and J dropped 6; count of bases not matched to a gene: 7.

This clonotype turned up a few times. The chain combines TRBV9 with TRBJ2-1, with 9 bases fitting TRBD2. The CDR3 is 16 residues long. CDR1 is SGDLS and CDR2 is YYNGEE in the germline V gene. The V gene end was trimmed by 6 bases and the J gene end by 1 base; junction bases not matched to a gene: 8. The CDR3 DNA follows: TGTGCCAGCACCATGTCTAGCGGGGAATCCTACAATGAGCAGTTCTTC. It encodes CASTMSSGESYNEQFF.

V gene TRBV10-3 combines with J gene TRBJ1-6, with a possible D match to TRBD1 (5 bases). The germline V gene has CDR1 ENHRY and CDR2 SYGVKD. Trimming took off 5 bases at V and 7 bases at J, with 9 bases between the two ends. The length of the CDR3 is 13 residues. The DNA of the CDR3 is TGTGCCATCAGTACAGGAGGCAATTCACCCCTCCACTTT. It yields the protein CAISTGGNSPLHF.